The 32 T cell receptor beta chains listed next were all sequenced from one sample in a study of T cells in localized non-small cell lung cancer. The assay was immunoSEQ multiplex PCR, and TCRdb's table has in-frame clones only and misses some. The sample has 31,000 or so clones, around 80% seen once. The material was peripheral blood, obtained before any cancer treatment. These receptors came from a male donor at least 60 years old with stage III squamous cell lung carcinoma.

In its sample, this clone was seen once. The rearrangement links TRBV28 to TRBJ2-6; D is undetermined. V was pared by 8 bases and J by 2 bases, with 4 bases between. The CDR3 has 12 residues. Germline CDR1 reads MDHEN; CDR2 reads SYDVKM. The DNA for the CDR3 is TGTGCCAGCGGCCCTGGGGCCAACGTCCTGACTTTC. Translating it yields CASGPGANVLTF.

The CDR3 sequence: CASSPGGGYGYTF. The DNA for the CDR3 is TGTGCCAGCAGCCCCGGGGGAGGGTATGGCTACACCTTC. V gene TRBV28 combines with J gene TRBJ1-2, with D possibly TRBD1 on 5 matching bases. The germline gives CDR1 MDHEN, CDR2 SYDVKM. Trimming pared 6 bases from V and 5 bases from J, leaving 13 bases between. This CDR3 contains 13 residues.

This chain connects TRBV28 to TRBJ1-5; no firm D call. The CDR3 is made up of 14 amino acids. Germline V gives CDR1 MDHEN, CDR2 SYDVKM. V was shortened by 2 bases and J by 2 bases, with 7 bases between the two germline ends. The CDR3 loop is CASSLQGGNQPQHF. The CDR3 region has the DNA TGTGCCAGCAGTTTACAAGGAGGCAATCAGCCCCAGCATTTT.

The genes are TRBV7-9 and TRBJ2-5; 8 bases line up with TRBD1. Germline CDR1 is SEHNR and CDR2 is FQNEAQ (reference sequence). The CDR3 sequence is 14 residues long. Trimming took 6 bases from V and 4 from J; bases not matched to a gene: 7. The CDR3 region has the DNA TGTGCCAGCAGTCTGGCAGGGGGCCGAGAGACCCAGTACTTC. Translated: CASSLAGGRETQYF. Full variable domain (outside the CDR3, taken from reference TRBV7-9 and TRBJ2-5): DTGVSQNPRHKITKRGQNVTFRCDPISEHNRLYWYRQTLGQGPEFLTYFQNEAQLEKSRLLSDRFSAERPKGSFSTLEIQRTEQGDSAMYLCASSLAGGRETQYFGPGTRLLVL.

The sample holds a few counts of this clone. The V gene is TRBV19, the J gene TRBJ1-5; D ambiguous. The germline CDR1 and CDR2 sequences are LNHDA and SQIVND (reference sequence). V dropped 3 bases and J dropped 2 bases, with 11 bases sitting between them. The CDR3 spans 15 residues. CDR3 protein: CASSIGRSGNQPQHF. As DNA, the CDR3 is TGTGCCAGTAGTATTGGGCGAAGTGGCAATCAGCCCCAGCATTTT.

This chain uses TRBV7-2 with TRBJ1-1; D remains unclear. Trimming pared 5 bases from V and 1 base from J, leaving 14 bases between. Germline loops: CDR1 SGHTA, CDR2 FQGNSA. The CDR3 runs 15 residues. The CDR3 region has the DNA TGTGCCAGCAGCCCGCAAGAATTGGGGAACACTGAAGCTTTCTTT. Its protein is CASSPQELGNTEAFF.

This chain joins TRBV18 and TRBJ1-5; no reliable D call. This CDR3 contains 14 residues. Germline lookup yields CDR1 KGHSH and CDR2 LQKENI. The V gene lost 6 bases and the J gene lost 0 bases, with 9 bases spanning the gap. Written as DNA, the CDR3 is TGTGCCAGCTCGCTCGGGGTTAGCAATCAGCCCCAGCATTTT. This sequence encodes CASSLGVSNQPQHF.

The chain uses TRBV27 and TRBJ1-4; D not resolved. With 5 bases removed from V and 8 bases from J, the gap between germline ends came to 15 bases. This CDR3 has 14 residues. Germline V gene data show CDR1 as MNHEY and CDR2 as SMNVEV (reference sequence). CDR3 bases: TGTGCCAGCAGTCCCCCGGGGAGCAACGAAAAACTGTTTTTT. Translated: CASSPPGSNEKLFF.

V and J are TRBV5-1 and TRBJ2-1; possible D gene TRBD2, 5 bases. Germline V gene lookup returns CDR1 SGHRS and CDR2 YFSETQ. This CDR3 region has 16 residues. V was shortened by 0 bases and J by 8 bases, with 18 bases between the two germline ends. CDR3 nucleotide sequence: TGCGCCAGCAGCTTGGGGGAGCCACCCATGAGAGATGAGCAGTTCTTC. This encodes CASSLGEPPMRDEQFF. Filled out from reference TRBV5-1 and TRBJ2-1, the complete variable domain reads KAGVTQTPRYLIKTRGQQVTLSCSPISGHRSVSWYQQTPGQGLQFLFEYFSETQRNKGNFPGRFSGRQFSNSRSEMNVSTLELGDSALYLCASSLGEPPMRDEQFFGPGTRLTVL.

The rearrangement uses TRBV6-6 and TRBJ1-6, with D uncertain. Germline CDR1 is MNHNY and CDR2 is SVGAGI (reference sequence). This CDR3 contains 15 residues. V was trimmed by 2 bases and J by 0 bases, leaving 5 bases between them. The CDR3 sequence is CASSYGSSYNSPLHF. In DNA form, the CDR3 reads TGTGCCAGCAGTTACGGAAGCTCCTATAATTCACCCCTCCACTTT.

This clone appeared once. This chain joins TRBV19 and TRBJ2-5, with D possibly being TRBD1 (5 bases). CDR1 is LNHDA and CDR2 is SQIVND in the germline V gene (reference sequence). The CDR3 covers 18 residues. V lost 1 base, J lost 2 bases, and 20 bases lay in between. CDR3 residues: CASSIAPSGYGPQETQYF. The CDR3 region has the DNA TGTGCCAGTAGTATAGCCCCTTCAGGGTACGGTCCGCAAGAGACCCAGTACTTC. The complete variable domain, with remaining parts taken from reference TRBV19 and TRBJ2-5, reads DGGITQSPKYLFRKEGQNVTLSCEQNLNHDAMYWYRQDPGQGLRLIYYSQIVNDFQKGDIAEGYSVSREKKESFPLTVTSAQKNPTAFYLCASSIAPSGYGPQETQYFGPGTRLLVL.

This CDR3 is CASSRPSASVRETQYF. The CDR3 nucleotides read TGTGCCAGCAGCAGACCCTCCGCTAGCGTTAGGGAGACCCAGTACTTC. The rearrangement joins TRBV5-4 to TRBJ2-5; D perhaps matches TRBD2 (6 bases). V lost 4 bases and J lost 5, with 21 bases in between. Germline CDR1 SGHNT, CDR2 YYREEE (reference sequence). The CDR3 spans 16 residues. The whole variable domain, remainder taken from reference TRBV5-4 and TRBJ2-5, is ETGVTQSPTHLIKTRGQQVTLRCSSQSGHNTVSWYQQALGQGPQFIFQYYREEENGRGNFPPRFSGLQFPNYSSELNVNALELDDSALYLCASSRPSASVRETQYFGPGTRLLVL.

The chain recombines TRBV11-3 with TRBJ1-6; no definite D call. The ends were cut back, 0 bases at V and 12 bases at J, with 9 bases in the middle. Germline loops: CDR1 SGHNT, CDR2 YENEEA. The CDR3 consists of 13 residues. The CDR3 sequence is CASSLDARGPLHF. CDR3 nucleotide sequence: TGTGCCAGCAGCTTAGATGCACGGGGACCCCTCCACTTT.

This sequence joins TRBV5-1 and TRBJ2-2; 7 bases fit TRBD1. This CDR3 has 16 residues. With 7 bases clipped from V and 3 bases from J, the junction kept 12 bases outside the gene matches. Germline lookup yields CDR1 SGHRS and CDR2 YFSETQ. CDR3 region: CASEGGHTTDTGELFF. CDR3 sequence (DNA): TGCGCCAGCGAAGGGGGCCACACCACGGACACCGGGGAGCTGTTTTTT.

This clone was observed a few times. The chain uses TRBV7-9 and TRBJ2-1, with D possibly matching TRBD1 (5 bases). Trimming pared 7 bases from V and 3 bases from J, leaving 16 bases between. This CDR3 is 15 amino acids long. Germline CDR1 is SEHNR and CDR2 is FQNEAQ (reference sequence). DNA for the CDR3: TGTGCCAGCAAAGTAGGGGAAGGGGTCTACAATGAGCAGTTCTTC. Translating gives CASKVGEGVYNEQFF.

By share, this clone ranks as medium-sized. The chain couples TRBV2 to TRBJ1-3; no reliable D call. CDR3 length: 12 amino acids. Germline V CDR1 and CDR2: SNHLY, FYNNEI. Trimming shortened V by 6 bases and J by 4 bases, and 7 bases separated the two germline ends. The CDR3 DNA sequence: TGTGCCAGCAGCATAACGGGAAACACCATATATTTT. This translates into CASSITGNTIYF.

This chain links TRBV14 with TRBJ2-7, with unresolved D. CDR3 length: 12 residues. V was clipped by 4 bases and J by 7 bases, with 11 bases between them. Germline loops: CDR1 SGHDN, CDR2 FVKESK. CDR3 coding DNA: TGTGCCAGCAGCCCCTCCCGGGTGGAGCAGTACTTC. It codes for CASSPSRVEQYF.

This chain links TRBV30 with TRBJ1-5; no reliable D call. Between the trimmed V and J ends, which lost 1 base and 1 base, there was a span of 2 bases. The CDR3 is 12 amino acids. Germline loops: CDR1 GTSNPN, CDR2 SVGIG (reference sequence). CDR3 DNA: TGTGCCTGGAGTGGGAGCAATCAGCCCCAGCATTTT. Translation gives CAWSGSNQPQHF.

This clone was seen once. CDR3 residues: CASSVGQGISRNEQFF. CDR3 coding DNA: TGTGCCAGCAGCGTTGGACAGGGCATATCGAGGAATGAGCAGTTCTTC. The genes are TRBV9 and TRBJ2-1, with TRBD1 identical over 8 bases. The CDR3 consists of 16 residues. Losses at the gene ends were 2 bases for V and 7 bases for J; bases not matched to a gene: 11. Per germline, CDR1 SGDLS and CDR2 YYNGEE.

The chain joins TRBV10-3 to TRBJ2-5; TRBD1 is a possible D gene (5 bases). TRBJ2-7 explains the end of the DNA better; the J call may be wrong. Germline V gene sequence: CDR1 ENHRY, CDR2 SYGVKD. The CDR3 has 13 residues. CDR3 protein: CAISDGAGNEQYF. As DNA, the CDR3 is TGTGCCATCAGTGATGGGGCAGGGAACGAGCAGTACTTC.

The chain carries TRBV29-1 and TRBJ2-1, with 9 bases lining up with TRBD2. The V gene's germline CDR1 is SQVTM and CDR2 ANQGSEA. Trimming at V came to 7 bases and at J to 5 bases, leaving 9 bases not matched to a gene. The CDR3 consists of 14 residues. CDR3 DNA sequence: TGCAGCGCTAGACGGCGGGAGGGCAACAATGAGCAGTTCTTC. It translates to CSARRREGNNEQFF.

The chain carries TRBV9 and TRBJ2-2; 8 bases are shared with TRBD2. The germline CDR1 and CDR2 sequences are SGDLS and YYNGEE. CDR3 length equals 17 residues. V dropped 0 bases and J dropped 3; count of bases not matched to a gene: 7. The CDR3 DNA sequence: TGTGCCAGCAGCGTAGGGCTAGCGGGCTTATACACCGGGGAGCTGTTTTTT. Its translation: CASSVGLAGLYTGELFF.

The rearrangement links TRBV11-1 to TRBJ2-5, with D unresolved. This CDR3 has 13 amino acids. The germline V and J ends were trimmed by 4 bases and 5 bases, with 11 bases remaining between them. Germline V gives CDR1 SGHAT, CDR2 FQDESV (reference sequence). CDR3 loop: CASSSGPSETQYF. DNA of the CDR3: TGTGCCAGCAGCTCCGGCCCCTCTGAGACCCAGTACTTC.

The chain uses TRBV7-2 and TRBJ2-1; TRBD2 matches at 15 bases. Germline-derived CDR1 and CDR2 are SGHTA and FQGNSA. V lost 1 base, J lost 7 bases, and 2 bases stayed unmatched. The CDR3 length is 16 residues. As DNA, the CDR3 is TGTGCCAGCAGCTTAGTCGGGACTAGCGGGGGGAATGAGCAGTTCTTC. The encoded protein is CASSLVGTSGGNEQFF.

This sequence joins TRBV7-9 and TRBJ1-2; 8 bases fit TRBD1. CDR1 is SEHNR, CDR2 FQNEAQ, per germline (reference sequence). This CDR3 has 15 amino acids. The trim removed 4 bases at V and 4 bases at J, leaving 8 bases unmatched. In DNA form, the CDR3 reads TGTGCCAGCAGCTCCTCCGGACAGGGCGGCTATGGCTACACCTTC. Protein product: CASSSSGQGGYGYTF. The full variable domain, its missing parts supplied by reference TRBV7-9 and TRBJ1-2, is DTGVSQNPRHKITKRGQNVTFRCDPISEHNRLYWYRQTLGQGPEFLTYFQNEAQLEKSRLLSDRFSAERPKGSFSTLEIQRTEQGDSAMYLCASSSSGQGGYGYTFGSGTRLTVV.

This chain connects TRBV2 to TRBJ1-2, with TRBD1 matching over 10 bases. Germline-derived CDR1 and CDR2 are SNHLY and FYNNEI. The CDR3 is 14 amino acids. The ends lost 6 bases at V and 7 bases at J; junction bases unmatched: 8. CDR3 region: CASSDDRGQGGYTF. For the CDR3, the DNA is TGTGCCAGCAGCGACGACAGGGGGCAGGGTGGCTACACCTTC.

This chain connects TRBV18 to TRBJ2-7, with D maybe TRBD2 (6 bases). Trimming took 5 bases from V and 2 from J, leaving 13 bases between them. The CDR3 is 14 amino acids. Germline CDR1 KGHSH, CDR2 LQKENI. DNA of the CDR3: TGTGCCAGCTCATCCGGGACTCAACCCTACGAGCAGTACTTC. Its translation: CASSSGTQPYEQYF.

The chain joins TRBV6-6 to TRBJ2-7; 7 positions agree with TRBD1. From germline, CDR1 is MNHNY and CDR2 SVGAGI (reference sequence). V trimming: 0 bases; J trimming: 8 bases; junction bases outside the gene matches: 10. The CDR3 consists of 15 residues. The CDR3 coding sequence is TGTGCCAGCAGTTACTCACTCAACGGACAGGCTCAGCAGTACTTC. It is translated as CASSYSLNGQAQQYF.

The chain is built from TRBV10-2 and TRBJ1-1, with a possible D match to TRBD1 (6 bases). The CDR3 contains 13 residues. Looked up from germline, CDR1 is WSHSY and CDR2 is SAAADI. V lost 7 bases and J lost 1, with 10 bases in between. The CDR3 loop is CASKGGGNTEAFF. In DNA form, the CDR3 reads TGCGCCAGCAAGGGGGGTGGGAACACTGAAGCTTTCTTT.

The rearrangement joins TRBV6-6 to TRBJ2-3; a possible D gene is TRBD2 (5 bases). CDR1 and CDR2 (germline): MNHNY, SVGAGI (reference sequence). CDR3 length equals 15 residues. V was trimmed by 7 bases and J by 2 bases, leaving 16 bases between them. The CDR3 DNA reads as TGTGCCAGCACTCAAGCCGCGGGTGACACAGATACGCAGTATTTT. Its protein is CASTQAAGDTDTQYF.

This clone was seen once. V is TRBV7-3 and J is TRBJ1-1, with D perhaps matching TRBD1 (6 bases). The ends were cut back, 7 bases at V and 5 bases at J, with 14 bases in the middle. The CDR3 covers 13 residues. Per the germline V gene, CDR1 is SGHTA and CDR2 is FQGTGA. The CDR3 region has the DNA TGTGCCAGCACCTCTAGGGGGGGAACTGAAGCTTTCTTT. Amino acids: CASTSRGGTEAFF.

As to this clone: A junction end diverges from the germline sequence, so it may reflect a read error. The gene calls are TRBV10-3 and TRBJ1-6; a weak D match, TRBD1 (5 bases). The germline V gene has CDR1 ENHRY and CDR2 SYGVKD. The CDR3 sequence is 13 residues long. The CDR3 here is CASSYLGDSPLHF. CDR3 sequence (DNA): TGTGCCAGCAGTTACCTGGGGGATTCACCCCTCCACTTT.